A selection of T cell receptor beta chains follows, all from one sample in a study of vaccination and CD4 T cells after COVID-19. MiXCR, applied by TCRdb to the PCR reads, yields one record per CDR3 protein. The sample yields about 20,000 distinct CDR3 sequences, less than 65% seen once. These receptors have no identified antigens. The source material was CD4+ T cells from blood, cultured in vitro. Receptors originate from a human donor who had recovered from COVID-19. The CDR3 runs from the conserved cysteine through the conserved F or W. Each record gives: CDR3 protein, J gene, V gene.

CDR3 protein: CASNPSGAGANVLTF
J gene: TRBJ2-6
V gene: TRBV27

CDR3 protein: CASSLITGPTDTQYF
J gene: TRBJ2-3
V gene: TRBV11-3

CDR3 protein: CASSLGRSYEQYF
J gene: TRBJ2-7
V gene: TRBV7-8

CDR3 protein: CASSNRGDRGNTGELFF
J gene: TRBJ2-2
V gene: TRBV5-4

CDR3 protein: CASSSVTDQPQHF
J gene: TRBJ1-5
V gene: TRBV7-2

CDR3 protein: CASGTDPNSNQPQHF
J gene: TRBJ1-5
V gene: TRBV6-1

CDR3 protein: CSAKGAGPSGNTIYF
J gene: TRBJ1-3
V gene: TRBV20-1

CDR3 protein: CAVAREFGETQYF
J gene: TRBJ2-5
V gene: TRBV6-1

CDR3 protein: CASSGPSGSLSTGELFF
J gene: TRBJ2-2
V gene: TRBV2

CDR3 protein: CSAPPPGGAWYGYTF
J gene: TRBJ1-2
V gene: TRBV20-1

CDR3 protein: CATSDPNIGGYTF
J gene: TRBJ1-2
V gene: TRBV24-1

CDR3 protein: CARGQGNNSPLHF
J gene: TRBJ1-6
V gene: TRBV2

CDR3 protein: CSARVFTPTSYNEQFF
J gene: TRBJ2-1
V gene: TRBV20-1

CDR3 protein: CSARVPGFYNEQFF
J gene: TRBJ2-1
V gene: TRBV20-1

CDR3 protein: CASSEAHASGPNQETQYF
J gene: TRBJ2-5
V gene: TRBV6-1

CDR3 protein: CSARRAHGGELFF
J gene: TRBJ2-2
V gene: TRBV20-1

CDR3 protein: CASSYSTDTQYF
J gene: TRBJ2-3
V gene: TRBV10-1

CDR3 protein: CASSEWHSSNTEAFF
J gene: TRBJ1-1
V gene: TRBV10-2

CDR3 protein: CASSLAGAGDQPQHF
J gene: TRBJ1-5
V gene: TRBV5-4

CDR3 protein: CASSWAGHTGELFF
J gene: TRBJ2-2
V gene: TRBV25-1

CDR3 protein: CASSSLGAGTGEKLFF
J gene: TRBJ1-4
V gene: TRBV12-3/TRBV12-4

CDR3 protein: CASSLGPGLNYGYTF
J gene: TRBJ1-2
V gene: TRBV7-6

CDR3 protein: CSAPDRGGSLANEKLFF
J gene: TRBJ1-4
V gene: TRBV20-1

CDR3 protein: CASSLVPGRSTDTQYF
J gene: TRBJ2-3
V gene: TRBV18

CDR3 protein: CASSFLAAQETQYF
J gene: TRBJ2-5
V gene: TRBV27

CDR3 protein: CSAERGSQETQYF
J gene: TRBJ2-5
V gene: TRBV20-1

CDR3 protein: CASTPGGQGAPTEAFF
J gene: TRBJ1-1
V gene: TRBV5-4

CDR3 protein: CASSLWQYNSPLHF
J gene: TRBJ1-6
V gene: TRBV5-4

CDR3 protein: CAISESDRAETQYF
J gene: TRBJ2-5
V gene: TRBV10-3

CDR3 protein: CASSITGVGSLYQPQHF
J gene: TRBJ1-5
V gene: TRBV19

CDR3 protein: CASSFTGERSPLHF
J gene: TRBJ1-6
V gene: TRBV5-4

CDR3 protein: CASSYQGPYNSPLHF
J gene: TRBJ1-6
V gene: TRBV6-5

CDR3 protein: CASSPTGTTLPQHF
J gene: TRBJ1-5
V gene: TRBV19